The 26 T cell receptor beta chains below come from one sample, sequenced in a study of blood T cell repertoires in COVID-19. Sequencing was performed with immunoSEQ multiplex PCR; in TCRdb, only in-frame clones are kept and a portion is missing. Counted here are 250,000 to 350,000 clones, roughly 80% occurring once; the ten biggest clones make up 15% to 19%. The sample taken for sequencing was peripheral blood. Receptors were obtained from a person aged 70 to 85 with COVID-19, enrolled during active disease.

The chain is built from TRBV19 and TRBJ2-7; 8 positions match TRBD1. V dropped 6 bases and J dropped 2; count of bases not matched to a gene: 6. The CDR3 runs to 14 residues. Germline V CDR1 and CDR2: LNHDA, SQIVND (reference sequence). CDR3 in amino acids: CASSGQGRAYEQYF. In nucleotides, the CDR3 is TGTGCCAGTAGCGGACAGGGACGCGCCTACGAGCAGTACTTC.

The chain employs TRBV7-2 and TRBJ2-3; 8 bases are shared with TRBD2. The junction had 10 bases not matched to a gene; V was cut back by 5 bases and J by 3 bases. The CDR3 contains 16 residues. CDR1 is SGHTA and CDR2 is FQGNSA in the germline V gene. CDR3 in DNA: TGTGCCAGCAGCCATCGCCGGAGCGGGGGTACAGATACGCAGTATTTT. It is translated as CASSHRRSGGTDTQYF.

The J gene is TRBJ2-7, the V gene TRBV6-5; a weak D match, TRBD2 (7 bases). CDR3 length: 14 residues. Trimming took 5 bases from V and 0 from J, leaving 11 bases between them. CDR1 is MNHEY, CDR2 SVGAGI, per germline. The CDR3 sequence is CASSKRDISYEQYF. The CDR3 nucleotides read TGTGCCAGCAGTAAGCGGGACATCTCCTACGAGCAGTACTTC.

The CDR3 bases are TGTGCCAGCAGTGATCGGATAACAGACCCAGGAGGCTACACCTTC. Protein sequence: CASSDRITDPGGYTF. V usage is TRBV6-1 and J usage is TRBJ1-2; D is unclear. Deletions cut 3 bases from V and 8 bases from J, with 19 bases between. Germline V gives CDR1 MNHNS, CDR2 SASEGT. The CDR3 is 15 residues long.

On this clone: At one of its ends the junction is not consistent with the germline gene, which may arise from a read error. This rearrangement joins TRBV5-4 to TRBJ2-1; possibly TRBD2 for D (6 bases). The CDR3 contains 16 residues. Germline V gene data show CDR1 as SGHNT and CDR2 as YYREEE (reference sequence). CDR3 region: CASRLEEGLAPSRQFF. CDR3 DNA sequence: TGTGCCAGCAGATTGGAGGAGGGGTTAGCGCCCTCCCGGCAGTTCTTC.

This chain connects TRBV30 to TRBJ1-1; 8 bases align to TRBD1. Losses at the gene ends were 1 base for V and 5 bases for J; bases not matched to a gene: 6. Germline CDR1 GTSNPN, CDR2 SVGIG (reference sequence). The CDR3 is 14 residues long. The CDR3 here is CAWSAGQGWTEAFF. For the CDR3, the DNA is TGTGCCTGGAGTGCCGGACAGGGTTGGACTGAAGCTTTCTTT.

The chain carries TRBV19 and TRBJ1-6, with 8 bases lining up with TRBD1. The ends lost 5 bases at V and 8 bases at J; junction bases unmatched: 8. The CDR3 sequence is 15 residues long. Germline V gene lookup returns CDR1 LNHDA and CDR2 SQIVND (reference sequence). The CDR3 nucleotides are TGTGCCAGTAGTCGGTCCGGACAGGGAGATTCACCCCTCCACTTT. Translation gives CASSRSGQGDSPLHF.

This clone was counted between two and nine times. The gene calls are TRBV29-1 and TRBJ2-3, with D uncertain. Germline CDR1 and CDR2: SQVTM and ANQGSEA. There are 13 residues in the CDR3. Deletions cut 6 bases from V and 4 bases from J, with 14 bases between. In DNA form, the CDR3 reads TGCAGCGTCGACGACATAGGCCCAGATACGCAGTATTTT. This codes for CSVDDIGPDTQYF.

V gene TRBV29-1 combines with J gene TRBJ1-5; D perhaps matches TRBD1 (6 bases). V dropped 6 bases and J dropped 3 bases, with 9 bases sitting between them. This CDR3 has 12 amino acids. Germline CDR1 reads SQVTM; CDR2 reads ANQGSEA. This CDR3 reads CSVGDTNQPQHF. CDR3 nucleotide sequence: TGCAGCGTGGGGGACACCAATCAGCCCCAGCATTTT.

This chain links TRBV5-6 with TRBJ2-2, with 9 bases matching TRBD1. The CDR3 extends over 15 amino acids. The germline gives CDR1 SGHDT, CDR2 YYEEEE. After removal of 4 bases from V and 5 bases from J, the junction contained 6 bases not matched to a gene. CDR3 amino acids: CASSPGQGGTGELFF. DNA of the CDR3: TGTGCCAGCAGCCCGGGACAGGGAGGAACCGGGGAGCTGTTTTTT.

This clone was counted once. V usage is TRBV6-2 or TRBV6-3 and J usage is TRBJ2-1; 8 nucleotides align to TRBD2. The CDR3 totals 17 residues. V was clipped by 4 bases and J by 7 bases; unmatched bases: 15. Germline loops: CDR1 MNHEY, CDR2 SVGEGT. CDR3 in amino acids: CASSSPTRTSSRNEQFF. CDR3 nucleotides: TGTGCCAGCAGTTCCCCCACAAGGACTAGCTCTCGGAATGAGCAGTTCTTC.

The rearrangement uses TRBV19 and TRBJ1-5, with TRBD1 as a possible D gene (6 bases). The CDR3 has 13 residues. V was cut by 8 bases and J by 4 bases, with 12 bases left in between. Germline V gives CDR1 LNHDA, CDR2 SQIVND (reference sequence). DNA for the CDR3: TGTGCCAGTGGGATACAGGGTAATCAGCCCCAGCATTTT. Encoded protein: CASGIQGNQPQHF. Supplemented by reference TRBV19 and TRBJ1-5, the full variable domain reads DGGITQSPKYLFRKEGQNVTLSCEQNLNHDAMYWYRQDPGQGLRLIYYSQIVNDFQKGDIAEGYSVSREKKESFPLTVTSAQKNPTAFYLCASGIQGNQPQHFGDGTRLSIL.

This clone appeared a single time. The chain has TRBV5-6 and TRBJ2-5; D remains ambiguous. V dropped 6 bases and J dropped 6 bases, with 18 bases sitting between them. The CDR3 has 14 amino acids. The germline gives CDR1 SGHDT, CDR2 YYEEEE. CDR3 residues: CASTTLAERQTQYF. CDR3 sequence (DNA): TGTGCCAGCACCACCTTGGCAGAGAGGCAGACCCAGTACTTC.

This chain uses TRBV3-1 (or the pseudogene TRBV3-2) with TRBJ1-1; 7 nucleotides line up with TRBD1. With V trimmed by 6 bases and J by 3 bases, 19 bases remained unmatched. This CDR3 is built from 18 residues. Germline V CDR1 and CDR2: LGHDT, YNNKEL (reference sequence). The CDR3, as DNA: TGTGCCAGCAGGCCCCCACTTACCTTACAGGGGTTGCACACTGAAGCTTTCTTT. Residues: CASRPPLTLQGLHTEAFF.

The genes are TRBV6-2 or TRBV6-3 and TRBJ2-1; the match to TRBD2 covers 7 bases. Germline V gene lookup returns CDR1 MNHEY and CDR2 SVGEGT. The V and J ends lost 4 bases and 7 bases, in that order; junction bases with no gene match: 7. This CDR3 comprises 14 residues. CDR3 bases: TGTGCCAGCAGTTTTGGCGGGAGTAGGAATGAGCAGTTCTTC. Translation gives CASSFGGSRNEQFF.

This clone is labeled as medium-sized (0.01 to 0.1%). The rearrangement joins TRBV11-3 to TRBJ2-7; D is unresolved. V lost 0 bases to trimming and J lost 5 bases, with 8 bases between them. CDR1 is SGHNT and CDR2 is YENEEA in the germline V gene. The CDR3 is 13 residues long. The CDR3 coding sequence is TGTGCCAGCAGCTTAGATGTCCAGAACGAGCAGTACTTC. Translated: CASSLDVQNEQYF.

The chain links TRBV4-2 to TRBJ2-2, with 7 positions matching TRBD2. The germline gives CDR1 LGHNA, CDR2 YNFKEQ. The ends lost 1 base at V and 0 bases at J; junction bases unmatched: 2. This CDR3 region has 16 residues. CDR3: CASSQVGGANTGELFF. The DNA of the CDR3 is TGTGCCAGCAGCCAAGTGGGAGGGGCGAACACCGGGGAGCTGTTTTTT.

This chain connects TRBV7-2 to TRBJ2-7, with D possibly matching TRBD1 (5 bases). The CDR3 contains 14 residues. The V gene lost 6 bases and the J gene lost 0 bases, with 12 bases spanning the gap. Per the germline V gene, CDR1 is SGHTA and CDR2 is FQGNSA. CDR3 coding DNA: TGTGCCAGCAGACCGACAGTATTCTCCTACGAGCAGTACTTC. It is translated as CASRPTVFSYEQYF.

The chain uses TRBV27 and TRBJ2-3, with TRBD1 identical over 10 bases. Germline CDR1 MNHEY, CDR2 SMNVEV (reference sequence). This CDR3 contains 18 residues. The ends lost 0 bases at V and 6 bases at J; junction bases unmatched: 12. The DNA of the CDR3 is TGTGCCAGCAGTTTATCGAAGCTAGTGGGACAGGGGAGGGATACGCAGTATTTT. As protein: CASSLSKLVGQGRDTQYF.

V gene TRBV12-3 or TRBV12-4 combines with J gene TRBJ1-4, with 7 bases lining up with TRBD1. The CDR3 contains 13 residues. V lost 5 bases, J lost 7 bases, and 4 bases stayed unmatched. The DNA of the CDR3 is TGTGCCAGCAGTCGACAGGGTCCTGAAAAACTGTTTTTT. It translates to CASSRQGPEKLFF.

The CDR3 nucleotides are TGTGCCAGCAGTTTAACCAGGAGCACAGATACGCAGTATTTT. Its protein product is CASSLTRSTDTQYF. The chain has TRBV2 and TRBJ2-3; no clear D gene. Trimming pared 5 bases from V and 0 bases from J, leaving 9 bases between. Germline values: CDR1 SNHLY, CDR2 FYNNEI. The CDR3 is 14 residues long.

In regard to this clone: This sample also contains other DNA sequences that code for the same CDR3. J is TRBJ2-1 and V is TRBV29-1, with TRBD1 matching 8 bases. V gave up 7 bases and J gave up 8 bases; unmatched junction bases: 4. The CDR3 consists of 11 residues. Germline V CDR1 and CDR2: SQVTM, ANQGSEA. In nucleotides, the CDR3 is TGCAGCGCAGACAGGGGTCATGAGCAGTTCTTC. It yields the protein CSADRGHEQFF.

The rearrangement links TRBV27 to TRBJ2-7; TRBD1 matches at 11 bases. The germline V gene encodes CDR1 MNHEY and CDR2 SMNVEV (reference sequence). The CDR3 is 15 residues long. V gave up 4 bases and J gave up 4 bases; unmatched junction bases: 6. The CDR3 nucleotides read TGTGCCAGCAGTTCTCCCGGGACAGGGGGATACGAGCAGTACTTC. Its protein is CASSSPGTGGYEQYF.

The DNA of the CDR3 is TGTGCCAGCAGCGTATTTGGACAGGCTTTTAACTATGGCTACACCTTC. It codes for CASSVFGQAFNYGYTF. This rearrangement joins TRBV9 to TRBJ1-2; 7 positions match TRBD1. The CDR3 runs 16 residues. V was pared by 1 base and J by 1 base, with 7 bases of the junction left unmatched. The germline V gene has CDR1 SGDLS and CDR2 YYNGEE.

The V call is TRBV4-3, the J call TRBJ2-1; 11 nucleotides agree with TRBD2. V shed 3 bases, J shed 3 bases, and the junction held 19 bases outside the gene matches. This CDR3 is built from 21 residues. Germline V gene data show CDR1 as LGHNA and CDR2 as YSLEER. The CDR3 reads CASSQGPGRIAGGRHYNEQFF. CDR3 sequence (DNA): TGCGCCAGCAGCCAGGGCCCGGGACGGATAGCGGGGGGGCGGCACTACAATGAGCAGTTCTTC.

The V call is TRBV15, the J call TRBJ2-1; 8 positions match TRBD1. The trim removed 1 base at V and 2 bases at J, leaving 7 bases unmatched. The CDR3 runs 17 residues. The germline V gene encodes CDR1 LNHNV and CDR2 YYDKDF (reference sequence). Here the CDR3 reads CATSRARGQATYNEQFF. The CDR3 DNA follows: TGTGCCACCAGCAGAGCCCGGGGACAGGCCACCTACAATGAGCAGTTCTTC.